A selection of T cell receptor beta chains follows, all from one sample in a study of cytomegalovirus exposure and HLA in healthy donors. Produced via immunoSEQ multiplex PCR; TCRdb's table is partial and in-frame only. The profile covers approximately 100,000 clones, with approximately 80% appearing a single time and approximately 5% taken by the ten largest. Sequencing input: PBMCs. The source is a woman between 18 and 29 years old in good health and CMV-seropositive. Each CDR3 is given with its conserved first and last residue. A D gene is named only where the DNA matches it firmly. Clone size is stated in some rows and not others, as once, few, many or a class when expanded.

D: .; V: TRBV7-3; size: .; J: TRBJ2-1; CDR3: CASSLDGLYNEQFF; DNA: TGTGCCAGCAGCTTAGACGGACTTTACAATGAGCAGTTCTTC
D: .; V: TRBV5-6; size: few; J: TRBJ1-4; CDR3: CASSRTLELFF; DNA: TGTGCCAGCAGCCGCACCTTAGAACTGTTTTTT
D: TRBD1; V: TRBV23-1; size: .; J: TRBJ2-1; CDR3: CASSQTPTGESYNEQFF; DNA: TGCGCCAGCAGTCAAACCCCCACAGGGGAGTCCTACAATGAGCAGTTCTTC
D: TRBD1; V: TRBV7-2; size: .; J: TRBJ1-4; CDR3: CASSSPGQGNEKLFF; DNA: TGTGCCAGCAGCTCCCCGGGACAGGGTAATGAAAAACTGTTTTTT
D: TRBD1; V: TRBV13; size: .; J: TRBJ1-1; CDR3: CASSLGRSTGSNTEAFF; DNA: TGTGCCAGCAGCTTAGGCAGATCGACAGGGTCGAACACTGAAGCTTTCTTT
D: TRBD2; V: TRBV2; size: .; J: TRBJ2-1; CDR3: CASTLSGAPNEQFF; DNA: TGTGCCAGCACCCTGAGCGGGGCCCCGAATGAGCAGTTCTTC
D: .; V: TRBV21-1; size: once; J: TRBJ2-5; CDR3: CASSNDLQGAEETQYF; DNA: TGTGCCAGCAGCAACGACCTACAGGGGGCCGAAGAGACCCAGTACTTC
D: .; V: TRBV28; size: once; J: TRBJ1-5; CDR3: CASHRFGSNQPQHF; DNA: TGTGCCAGCCATCGGTTCGGTAGCAATCAGCCCCAGCATTTT
D: TRBD2; V: TRBV5-1; size: .; J: TRBJ2-5; CDR3: CASSLTSGPRETQYF; DNA: TGCGCCAGCAGCTTGACTAGCGGACCCAGGGAGACCCAGTACTTC
D: TRBD2; V: TRBV6-5; size: once; J: TRBJ2-1; CDR3: CASSTGLAAYNEQFF; DNA: TGTGCCAGCAGTACGGGACTAGCGGCTTACAATGAGCAGTTCTTC
D: .; V: TRBV18; size: once; J: TRBJ2-5; CDR3: CASSPDYGSQETQYF; DNA: TGTGCCAGCTCACCTGATTACGGGAGCCAAGAGACCCAGTACTTC
D: TRBD2; V: TRBV10-3; size: .; J: TRBJ2-3; CDR3: CAISGPRKREGDTQYF; DNA: TGTGCCATCAGTGGGCCCCGGAAGCGGGAGGGGGATACGCAGTATTTT
D: .; V: TRBV4-1; size: .; J: TRBJ2-5; CDR3: CASSQGPGTQETQYF; DNA: TGCGCCAGCAGCCAAGGGCCAGGAACACAAGAGACCCAGTACTTC
D: TRBD1; V: TRBV5-1; size: .; J: TRBJ1-3; CDR3: CASSLRDRGDTIYF; DNA: TGCGCCAGCAGCCTACGGGACAGGGGTGACACCATATATTTT
D: TRBD1; V: TRBV28; size: .; J: TRBJ2-7; CDR3: CASRRQGVSYEQYF; DNA: TGTGCCAGCAGAAGACAGGGGGTCTCCTACGAGCAGTACTTC
D: .; V: TRBV30; size: few; J: TRBJ1-1; CDR3: CAWSYVGPNTEAFF; DNA: TGTGCCTGGAGTTATGTGGGGCCGAACACTGAAGCTTTCTTT
D: .; V: TRBV28; size: .; J: TRBJ1-1; CDR3: CASSRPSTEAFF; DNA: TGTGCCAGCAGTCGCCCCAGTACTGAAGCTTTCTTT
D: .; V: TRBV4-1; size: .; J: TRBJ2-4; CDR3: CASSQVVGIQYF; DNA: TGCGCCAGCAGCCAAGTCGTCGGGATTCAGTACTTC
D: .; V: TRBV7-2; size: few; J: TRBJ2-1; CDR3: CASTAGSVSSYNEQFF; DNA: TGTGCCAGCACCGCGGGTTCAGTGAGCTCCTACAATGAGCAGTTCTTC
D: .; V: TRBV11-2; size: .; J: TRBJ2-5; CDR3: CASSSTRQETQYF; DNA: TGTGCCAGCAGCTCGACACGGCAAGAGACCCAGTACTTC
D: .; V: TRBV30; size: .; J: TRBJ2-2; CDR3: CAWGSPANTGELFF; DNA: TGTGCCTGGGGTTCTCCAGCGAACACCGGGGAGCTGTTTTTT
D: .; V: TRBV28; size: few; J: TRBJ2-7; CDR3: CASSPSRTVYEQYF; DNA: TGTGCCAGCAGTCCTAGCAGGACGGTCTACGAGCAGTACTTC
D: TRBD1; V: TRBV9; size: .; J: TRBJ1-2; CDR3: CASSVSTGGEIYGYTF; DNA: TGTGCCAGCAGCGTTTCGACAGGGGGGGAAATCTATGGCTACACCTTC